The 8 T cell receptor beta chains presented below share a single source sample, sequenced in a study of T cells in Graves' hyperthyroidism and ophthalmopathy. The investigators amplified TCR beta CDR3 regions from RNA transcripts. Carried out on the TCR CDR3, a first-round RT-PCR used the HTBI primer set. TCRdb itself ran the multiplex PCR reads through MiXCR, one entry per CDR3 protein. The data contain around 540,000 distinct CDR3 sequences, under 60% of them singletons. Sequences were obtained from peripheral blood or thyroid tissue (not recorded which). These receptor sequences come from a young woman with Graves' hyperthyroidism.

The chain combines TRBV2 with TRBJ2-5, with 9 bases identical to TRBD2. The junction had 12 bases not matched to a gene; V was cut back by 6 bases and J by 1 base. Germline CDR1 reads SNHLY; CDR2 reads FYNNEI. CDR3 size: 17 residues. The CDR3 nucleotides are TGTGCCAGCAGCATAGCGGGGCGGGAGGGTTCCCAAGAGACCCAGTACTTC. Protein sequence: CASSIAGREGSQETQYF. Based on the CDR3 plus reference TRBV2 and TRBJ2-5, the full variable domain is EPEVTQTPSHQVTQMGQEVILRCVPISNHLYFYWYRQILGQKVEFLVSFYNNEISEKSEIFDDQFSVERPDGSNFTLKIRSTKLEDSAMYFCASSIAGREGSQETQYFGPGTRLLVL.

This chain joins TRBV15 and TRBJ2-1, with D uncertain. TRBJ2-7 explains the end of the DNA better; the J call may be wrong. From germline, CDR1 is LNHNV and CDR2 YYDKDF (reference sequence). The CDR3 length is 13 residues. The CDR3 loop reads CATSRDRLSEQYF. In nucleotides, the CDR3 is TGTGCCACCAGCAGAGATCGTTTGAGTGAGCAGTACTTC.

The chain links TRBV20-1 to TRBJ2-5; D is unresolved. The germline V gene encodes CDR1 DFQATT and CDR2 SNEGSKA (reference sequence). The V gene lost 2 bases and the J gene lost 0 bases, with 4 bases spanning the gap. The CDR3 has 12 amino acids. The DNA of the CDR3 is TGCAGTGCTAGACACAACCAAGAGACCCAGTACTTC. Its protein product is CSARHNQETQYF.

Only a few counts were recorded for this clonotype. The chain employs TRBV25-1 and TRBJ2-5; TRBD2 matches 11 bases. The V gene end was trimmed by 5 bases and the J gene end by 4 bases; junction bases not matched to a gene: 9. The germline V gene encodes CDR1 MGHDK and CDR2 SYGVNS. The CDR3 consists of 16 residues. Here the CDR3 DNA reads TGTGCCAGCAGTCCCAAACTAGCGGGAGATGGAGAGACCCAGTACTTC. It is translated as CASSPKLAGDGETQYF. The full variable domain, rest sourced from reference TRBV25-1 and TRBJ2-5, is EADIYQTPRYLVIGTGKKITLECSQTMGHDKMYWYQQDPGMELHLIHYSYGVNSTEKGDLSSESTVSRIRTEHFPLTLESARPSHTSQYLCASSPKLAGDGETQYFGPGTRLLVL.

The rearrangement joins TRBV10-3 to TRBJ1-6; perhaps TRBD1 as D (5 bases). The CDR3 is 13 residues long. Trimming removed 6 bases at V and 7 bases at J, with 10 bases between. Germline CDR1 is ENHRY and CDR2 is SYGVKD. The DNA of the CDR3 is TGTGCCATCAGGGGGACTGACAATTCACCCCTCCACTTT. This encodes CAIRGTDNSPLHF.

In this sample, this clonotype turned up a few times. The chain employs TRBV7-7 and TRBJ2-2; D is uncertain. The CDR3 consists of 13 residues. With 4 bases removed from V and 6 bases from J, the gap between germline ends came to 9 bases. Germline CDR1 reads SSHAT; CDR2 reads FNYEAQ (reference sequence). For the CDR3, the DNA is TGTGCCAGCAGCTGGCAAGGAGCCGGGGAGCTGTTTTTT. Amino acids: CASSWQGAGELFF.

This clonotype was seen only a few times. This chain uses TRBV12-3 or TRBV12-4 with TRBJ1-2; tentatively, D is TRBD1 (6 bases). This CDR3 region has 13 residues. V lost 6 bases to trimming and J lost 3 bases, with 11 bases between them. CDR3 nucleotide sequence: TGTGCCAGCAGCCGGACAGCCGACTATGGCTACACCTTC. The encoded protein is CASSRTADYGYTF.

This clonotype was recorded at least ten times. The rearrangement uses TRBV19 and TRBJ1-2; the D gene is possibly TRBD1 (5 bases). This CDR3 contains 13 residues. Germline CDR1 and CDR2: LNHDA and SQIVND (reference sequence). The V end was cut by 7 bases, the J end by 6 bases, with 15 bases between. The chain's CDR3 is CASNQGQGDGYTF. The CDR3 DNA is TGTGCCAGTAATCAAGGGCAGGGCGATGGCTACACCTTC.